The T cell receptor (beta chain) described here comes from a study of T cell repertoires in cytomegalovirus infection. The overall study: Well-studied HLA-B-restricted CMV epitopes were used in the study alongside recently identified HLA-C-restricted ones.

Each CDR3 protein is one row after TCRdb ran MiXCR on the reads. The sample carries roughly 730,000 distinct CDR3 sequences, around 30% recorded once. The CDR3 extends over 12 amino acids. With 6 bases clipped from V and 3 bases from J, the junction kept 5 bases outside the gene matches. CDR1 and CDR2 from the germline V gene are DFQATT and SNEGSKA (reference sequence). This clonotype has more than one count but fewer than ten. Its specificity is unknown. Whole-study results and caveats: Cumulated frequencies of public TCR beta families served to identify carriers of CMV plus the relevant HLA. The ex vivo response was dominated by HLA-C-restricted CMV-specific TCR beta clonotypes.

The origin of this receptor is a human donor in good health (CMV status not recorded). Some clones in this sample may be carry-over from other donors' samples. Material: cultured PBMCs, obtained from culture after CMV antigen stimulation. This chain uses TRBV20-1 with TRBJ2-7; 7 bases are a match to TRBD1. CDR3 in DNA: TGCAGTGCCCTACAGGGGTACTACGAGCAGTACTTC. As protein: CSALQGYYEQYF.